This TCR beta chain was recovered during a study of cytomegalovirus exposure and HLA in healthy donors. The study, taken as a whole, reports: There was a cluster of highly shared sequence variants that was likely a sequencing artifact. Upon later analysis, HLA-associated TCR beta chains proved more clonally expanded than other, equally common chains. Rarity marked most TCR sequences, yet some public TCRs occurred in many donors.

A multiplex PCR was run with 60 Vbeta primers and 13 Jbeta primers. Produced via immunoSEQ multiplex PCR; TCRdb's table is partial and in-frame only. The table shows some 150,000 clones, with roughly 83% occurring only once. CDR1 is SGHKS, CDR2 YYEKEE, per germline (reference sequence). This CDR3 contains 15 residues. The V end was cut by 4 bases, the J end by 2 bases, with 13 bases between. While unrecorded immune exposures were likely, the donors were nominally healthy when sampled. As regards this clone: Its target is unknown.

The clonotype was recovered from a man aged 25-45 years in good health and CMV-seropositive. The specimen sequenced was PBMCs. The chain employs TRBV5-5 and TRBJ2-1; weak D call: TRBD1 (6 bases). The CDR3 sequence is CASSEFRGTYNEQFF. In DNA form, the CDR3 reads TGTGCCAGCAGCGAGTTTAGGGGGACCTACAATGAGCAGTTCTTC. The entire variable domain, with the rest obtained from reference TRBV5-5 and TRBJ2-1, is as follows: DAGVTQSPTHLIKTRGQQVTLRCSPISGHKSVSWYQQVLGQGPQFIFQYYEKEERGRGNFPDRFSARQFPNYSSELNVNALLLGDSALYLCASSEFRGTYNEQFFGPGTRLTVL.